The 31 T cell receptor beta chains presented below share a single source sample, sequenced in a study of T cell responses to AZD1222 COVID-19 vaccine. Here immunoSEQ multiplex PCR was the method, and the copy in TCRdb shows in-frame clones only, minus some. The sample gives about 110,000 clones, under 95% of which show up once; roughly 1.2% is in the top ten. Sequencing was performed on peripheral blood, taken on day 0 of AZD1222 vaccination. These receptors all stem from an adult in good health.

The rearrangement links TRBV27 to TRBJ2-1, with D possibly matching TRBD1 (6 bases). CDR3 length: 15 amino acids. V lost 5 bases to trimming and J lost 2 bases, with 13 bases between them. Looked up from germline, CDR1 is MNHEY and CDR2 is SMNVEV (reference sequence). CDR3 sequence reads: CASSDRGLAYNEQFF. DNA of the CDR3: TGTGCCAGCAGTGATAGGGGGTTAGCCTACAATGAGCAGTTCTTC.

The chain employs TRBV21-1 and TRBJ2-3; the DNA was not compared with TRBD1, the D call given in the table. TRBV21-1 is noted as a pseudogene. This CDR3 has 13 amino acids. The CDR3 bases are TGTGCCAGCGGACAACCGATAGCAGATACGCAGTATTTT. The encoded protein is CASGQPIADTQYF.

The chain has TRBV25-1 and TRBJ2-1; maybe TRBD1 (6 bases). Trimming cost V 2 bases and J 7 bases, with 18 bases left between them. Germline V gene lookup returns CDR1 MGHDK and CDR2 SYGVNS. There are 16 residues in the CDR3. The CDR3 DNA is TGTGCCAGCAGTGAAGGACAGCGAGGGGTGTGGAATGAGCAGTTCTTC. Translating gives CASSEGQRGVWNEQFF.

This clone occurred once. The rearrangement uses TRBV9 and TRBJ1-5; 9 nucleotides match TRBD1. J lost 4 bases, V lost 0 bases, and 2 bases had no gene match. The CDR3 sequence is 15 residues long. Germline-derived CDR1 and CDR2 are SGDLS and YYNGEE. Here the CDR3 reads CASSVGTGANQPQHF. In nucleotides, the CDR3 is TGTGCCAGCAGCGTAGGGACAGGGGCAAATCAGCCCCAGCATTTT.

The V and J genes are TRBV19 and TRBJ2-7; D gene uncertain. V gave up 4 bases and J gave up 2 bases, with 18 bases separating them. Germline-derived CDR1 and CDR2 are LNHDA and SQIVND (reference sequence). The CDR3 runs 16 residues. The CDR3 region has the DNA TGTGCCAGTAGTAAGTCCTCCCTAGGCCTCACCTACGAGCAGTACTTC. As protein: CASSKSSLGLTYEQYF.

The chain employs TRBV9 and TRBJ1-2, with D tentatively TRBD1 (5 bases). The CDR3 runs 12 residues. Trimming took off 2 bases at V and 8 bases at J, with 10 bases between the two ends. CDR1 SGDLS and CDR2 YYNGEE come from the germline V gene. The CDR3 here is CASSVGGLGYTF. The CDR3 DNA sequence: TGTGCCAGCAGCGTGGGGGGTTTGGGCTACACCTTC.

This chain connects TRBV11-2 to TRBJ2-1; 9 bases agree with TRBD2. Trimming took 1 base from V and 3 from J; bases not matched to a gene: 7. The CDR3 has 17 residues. Germline lookup yields CDR1 SGHAT and CDR2 FQNNGV. CDR3 protein: CASSLASLAGSYNEQFF. In DNA, the CDR3 is TGTGCCAGCAGCTTAGCCTCTCTAGCGGGGAGCTACAATGAGCAGTTCTTC.

The CDR3 DNA reads TGTGCCACCAGCAGAGATTCGGCGGGTAACCGGGGTGAGCAGTTCTTC. Amino acids: CATSRDSAGNRGEQFF. This chain connects TRBV15 to TRBJ2-1; D might be TRBD2 (5 bases). The V gene's germline CDR1 is LNHNV and CDR2 YYDKDF (reference sequence). This CDR3 region has 16 residues. Trimming removed 0 bases at V and 9 bases at J, with 18 bases between. Drawing the rest from reference TRBV15 and TRBJ2-1, the complete variable domain is DAMVIQNPRYQVTQFGKPVTLSCSQTLNHNVMYWYQQKSSQAPKLLFHYYDKDFNNEADTPDNFQSRRPNTSFCFLDIRSPGLGDTAMYLCATSRDSAGNRGEQFFGPGTRLTVL.

The chain couples TRBV20-1 to TRBJ1-1; D gene uncertain. The CDR3 extends over 13 amino acids. Germline CDR1 DFQATT, CDR2 SNEGSKA (reference sequence). V was pared by 3 bases and J by 7 bases, with 15 bases between. For the CDR3, the DNA is TGCAGTGCTAGTGAAGGGAACCTTTTTGAAGCTTTCTTT. Its protein is CSASEGNLFEAFF.

The chain uses TRBV2 and TRBJ2-7; 7 bases fit TRBD1. Germline trimming cut 5 bases from V and 2 bases from J; bases unmatched to any gene: 6. CDR3 size: 14 residues. The V gene's germline CDR1 is SNHLY and CDR2 FYNNEI. The CDR3 region is CASSRQGRPYEQYF. In DNA form, the CDR3 reads TGTGCCAGCAGTCGACAGGGCCGGCCCTACGAGCAGTACTTC.

The chain links TRBV28 to TRBJ2-1; D unresolved. This CDR3 has 17 amino acids. Germline assignment: CDR1 MDHEN and CDR2 SYDVKM. With 5 bases removed from V and 4 bases from J, the gap between germline ends came to 21 bases. The CDR3 nucleotides read TGTGCCAGCAGTCCCCGGTACGGGTGGAGAGATTACAATGAGCAGTTCTTC. Amino acid sequence: CASSPRYGWRDYNEQFF.

J is TRBJ1-6 and V is TRBV3-1 (or the pseudogene TRBV3-2); 8 positions match TRBD1. The CDR3 length is 17 residues. Per the germline V gene, CDR1 is LGHDT and CDR2 is YNNKEL (reference sequence). V dropped 4 bases and J dropped 9; count of bases not matched to a gene: 14. In DNA form, the CDR3 reads TGTGCCAGCAGCCCCACTGACCGGACAGGGAAGGTTTCACCCCTCCACTTT. Its translation is CASSPTDRTGKVSPLHF.

The chain joins TRBV27 to TRBJ1-2; 7 bases match TRBD1. Germline V gene data show CDR1 as MNHEY and CDR2 as SMNVEV (reference sequence). The CDR3 is made up of 13 amino acids. With 8 bases clipped from V and 5 bases from J, the junction kept 8 bases outside the gene matches. In DNA, the CDR3 is TGTGCCAGCGGGTCGGGACAGTGGTATGGCTACACCTTC. Translating it yields CASGSGQWYGYTF.

The J gene is TRBJ2-7, the V gene TRBV9, with D perhaps matching TRBD2 (5 bases). V lost 4 bases and J lost 5, with 13 bases in between. Per germline, CDR1 SGDLS and CDR2 YYNGEE. This CDR3 spans 13 amino acids. CDR3 coding DNA: TGTGCCAGCAGCCCGAGTGGAGGTAACGAGCAGTACTTC. Protein product: CASSPSGGNEQYF.

This sequence joins TRBV7-3 and TRBJ2-6; possible D gene TRBD1, 6 bases. This CDR3 has 17 residues. Germline CDR1 and CDR2: SGHTA and FQGTGA. Trimming removed 2 bases at V and 0 bases at J, with 11 bases between. This CDR3 reads CASSLVGTSSGANVLTF. CDR3 DNA sequence: TGTGCCAGCAGCTTAGTGGGGACAAGCTCTGGGGCCAACGTCCTGACTTTC.

V gene TRBV21-1 combines with J gene TRBJ1-2; the D call TRBD1 from the table was never checked on the DNA. TRBV21-1 is recorded as a pseudogene. The CDR3 length is 15 residues. CDR3 loop: CASSIPQGKNYGYTF. CDR3 nucleotide sequence: TGTGCCAGCAGCATCCCACAGGGCAAAAACTATGGCTACACCTTC.

The chain joins TRBV28 to TRBJ1-2; 9 nucleotides align to TRBD1. The germline CDR1 and CDR2 sequences are MDHEN and SYDVKM. J lost 3 bases, V lost 6 bases, and 5 bases had no gene match. This CDR3 contains 14 residues. The CDR3 region is CASSTGQGYYGYTF. The CDR3 nucleotides read TGTGCCAGCAGCACAGGACAGGGGTACTATGGCTACACCTTC.

The rearrangement links TRBV9 to TRBJ2-1; tentative D call: TRBD2 (6 bases). The CDR3 runs to 16 residues. Germline loops: CDR1 SGDLS, CDR2 YYNGEE. The germline V and J ends were trimmed by 3 bases and 5 bases, with 18 bases remaining between them. Written as DNA, the CDR3 is TGTGCCAGCAGCGCCGGGGGTAGGAACGTCGACAATGAGCAGTTCTTC. This codes for CASSAGGRNVDNEQFF.

J is TRBJ1-1 and V is TRBV7-6; D not certain. The ends were cut back, 1 base at V and 0 bases at J, with 12 bases in the middle. Germline lookup yields CDR1 SGHVS and CDR2 FNYEAQ. The CDR3 covers 16 residues. CDR3 in DNA: TGTGCCAGCAGCTTAGAGGTCAGCAGCCTGAACACTGAAGCTTTCTTT. Residues: CASSLEVSSLNTEAFF. Together with reference TRBV7-6 and TRBJ1-1, the CDR3 gives the full variable domain: GAGVSQSPRYKVTKRGQDVALRCDPISGHVSLYWYRQALGQGPEFLTYFNYEAQQDKSGLPNDRFSAERPEGSISTLTIQRTEQRDSAMYRCASSLEVSSLNTEAFFGQGTRLTVV.

The sample holds a few counts of this clone. The chain combines TRBV3-1 (or the pseudogene TRBV3-2) with TRBJ2-7, with TRBD1 matching 8 bases. The CDR3 extends over 15 amino acids. Trimming cost V 2 bases and J 2 bases; bases outside gene matches: 5. Per the germline V gene, CDR1 is LGHDT and CDR2 is YNNKEL (reference sequence). CDR3 region: CASSQTPGQAYEQYF. As DNA, the CDR3 is TGTGCCAGCAGCCAAACCCCGGGACAGGCCTACGAGCAGTACTTC.

This clone came up once. This chain uses TRBV5-1 with TRBJ2-3, with TRBD1 identical over 7 bases. The CDR3 is 13 residues long. The ends lost 3 bases at V and 4 bases at J; junction bases unmatched: 2. CDR1 and CDR2 from the germline V gene are SGHRS and YFSETQ. The CDR3 loop reads CASSSQGSDTQYF. CDR3 sequence (DNA): TGCGCCAGCAGCTCACAGGGGTCAGATACGCAGTATTTT.

This clone was picked up one time. The chain uses TRBV6-5 and TRBJ2-3; TRBD2 aligns across 9 bases. The CDR3 covers 13 residues. Germline CDR1 is MNHEY and CDR2 is SVGAGI. J gave up 1 base and V 10 bases, and 3 bases lay outside the gene matches. The CDR3 loop reads CATRLAGTDTQYF. CDR3 DNA sequence: TGTGCCACCAGACTAGCGGGCACAGATACGCAGTATTTT.

The chain links TRBV18 to TRBJ1-6; D uncertain. Trimming shortened V by 4 bases and J by 9 bases, and 13 bases separated the two germline ends. CDR1 and CDR2 (germline): KGHSH, LQKENI. This CDR3 contains 14 residues. This CDR3 is CASSLVPDGSPLHF. The CDR3 DNA reads as TGTGCCAGCTCACTAGTCCCAGACGGTTCACCCCTCCACTTT.

The V gene is TRBV10-2, the J gene TRBJ1-5; no reliable D call. This CDR3 is built from 13 residues. CDR1 and CDR2 (germline): WSHSY, SAAADI. Trimming shortened V by 6 bases and J by 3 bases, and 9 bases separated the two germline ends. CDR3 in DNA: TGCGCCAGCAGCGACTTGAACAATCAGCCCCAGCATTTT. Its protein product is CASSDLNNQPQHF.

CDR3 DNA: TGTGCCAGCAGCCCAGGTGGTGGTCAGTCTAACTATGGCTACACCTTC. This codes for CASSPGGGQSNYGYTF. V is TRBV7-9 and J is TRBJ1-2, with D unclear. This CDR3 region has 16 residues. V lost 5 bases, J lost 0 bases, and 16 bases lay in between. Looked up from germline, CDR1 is SEHNR and CDR2 is FQNEAQ (reference sequence). The full variable domain, its missing parts supplied by reference TRBV7-9 and TRBJ1-2, is DTGVSQNPRHKITKRGQNVTFRCDPISEHNRLYWYRQTLGQGPEFLTYFQNEAQLEKSRLLSDRFSAERPKGSFSTLEIQRTEQGDSAMYLCASSPGGGQSNYGYTFGSGTRLTVV.

CDR3 sequence (DNA): TGCAGCGTGGACAGGAGGGACACCGGGGAGCTGTTTTTT. This gives the protein CSVDRRDTGELFF. This chain links TRBV29-1 with TRBJ2-2, with D possibly matching TRBD1 (7 bases). V was trimmed by 6 bases and J by 3 bases, leaving 11 bases between them. The V gene's germline CDR1 is SQVTM and CDR2 ANQGSEA. CDR3 length equals 13 residues.

The rearrangement joins TRBV7-2 to TRBJ2-2; 7 nucleotides agree with TRBD1. This CDR3 has 15 amino acids. V shed 5 bases, J shed 3 bases, and the junction held 6 bases outside the gene matches. Germline values: CDR1 SGHTA, CDR2 FQGNSA. The CDR3 protein is CASSPRRGHTGELFF. In nucleotides, the CDR3 is TGTGCCAGCAGCCCAAGAAGGGGGCACACCGGGGAGCTGTTTTTT.

The chain carries TRBV5-6 and TRBJ1-3; weak D call: TRBD1 (5 bases). This CDR3 has 15 amino acids. V was clipped by 2 bases and J by 0 bases, with 9 bases between them. Looked up from germline, CDR1 is SGHDT and CDR2 is YYEEEE. The CDR3 spells CASSFLGASGNTIYF. The CDR3 DNA reads as TGTGCCAGCAGCTTCCTAGGGGCCTCTGGAAACACCATATATTTT.

The chain joins TRBV7-2 to TRBJ2-5; D may correspond to TRBD1 or TRBD2 (5 bases each). V was clipped by 5 bases and J by 5 bases, with 15 bases between them. CDR3 length: 14 amino acids. Germline V CDR1 and CDR2: SGHTA, FQGNSA. The chain's CDR3 is CASSTGTSGETQYF. CDR3 DNA sequence: TGTGCCAGCAGCACCGGGACCAGTGGGGAGACCCAGTACTTC.

The chain employs TRBV6-5 and TRBJ2-7; 7 nucleotides line up with TRBD1. V trimming: 5 bases; J trimming: 1 base; junction bases outside the gene matches: 2. The CDR3 is made up of 13 amino acids. Germline CDR1 and CDR2: MNHEY and SVGAGI. The CDR3 sequence is CASSMTGSYEQYF. CDR3 in DNA: TGTGCCAGCAGTATGACAGGGTCCTACGAGCAGTACTTC.

DNA of the CDR3: TGTGCCAGCAGTCAAGGGGCCATGGGGGAGCAGTACTTC. As protein: CASSQGAMGEQYF. V and J are TRBV12-3 or TRBV12-4 and TRBJ2-7; D might be TRBD1 (5 bases). The V end lost 5 bases, the J end lost 7 bases, and 15 bases lay between the germline ends. The CDR3 sequence is 13 residues long.